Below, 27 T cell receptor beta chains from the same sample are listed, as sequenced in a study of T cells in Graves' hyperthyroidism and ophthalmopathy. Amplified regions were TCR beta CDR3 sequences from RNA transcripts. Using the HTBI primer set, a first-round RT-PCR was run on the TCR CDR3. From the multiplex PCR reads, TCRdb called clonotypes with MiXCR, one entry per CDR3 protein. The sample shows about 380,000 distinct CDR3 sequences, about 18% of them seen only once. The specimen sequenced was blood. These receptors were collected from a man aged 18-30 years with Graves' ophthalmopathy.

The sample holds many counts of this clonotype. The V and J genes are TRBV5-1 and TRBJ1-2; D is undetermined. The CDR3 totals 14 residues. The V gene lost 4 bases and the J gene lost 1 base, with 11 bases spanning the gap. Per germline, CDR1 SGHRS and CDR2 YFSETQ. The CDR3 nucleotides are TGCGCCAGCAGCGCTCTCACCGGTAACTATGGCTACACCTTC. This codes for CASSALTGNYGYTF.

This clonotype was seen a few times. CDR3 coding DNA: TGTGCCAGCAGCCCCCGACTAGCGGGGACCTCCTCCTACGAGCAGTACTTC. It is translated as CASSPRLAGTSSYEQYF. The chain couples TRBV3-1 to TRBJ2-7; 11 bases are a match to TRBD2. This CDR3 contains 17 residues. V shed 4 bases, J shed 0 bases, and the junction held 8 bases outside the gene matches. Germline CDR1 is LGHDT and CDR2 is YNNKEL (reference sequence).

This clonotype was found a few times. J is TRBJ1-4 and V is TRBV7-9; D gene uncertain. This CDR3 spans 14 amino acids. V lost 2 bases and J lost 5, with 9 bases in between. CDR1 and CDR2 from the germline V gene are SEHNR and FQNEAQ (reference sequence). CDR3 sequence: CASSLTKWNEKLFF. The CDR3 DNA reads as TGTGCCAGCAGCTTAACCAAATGGAATGAAAAACTGTTTTTT.

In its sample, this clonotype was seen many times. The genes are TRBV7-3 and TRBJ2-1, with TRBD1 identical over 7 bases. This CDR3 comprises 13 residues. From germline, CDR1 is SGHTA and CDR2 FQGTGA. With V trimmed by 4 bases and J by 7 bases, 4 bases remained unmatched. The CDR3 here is CASSSLQGNEQFF. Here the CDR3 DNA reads TGTGCCAGCAGCTCATTACAGGGGAATGAGCAGTTCTTC.

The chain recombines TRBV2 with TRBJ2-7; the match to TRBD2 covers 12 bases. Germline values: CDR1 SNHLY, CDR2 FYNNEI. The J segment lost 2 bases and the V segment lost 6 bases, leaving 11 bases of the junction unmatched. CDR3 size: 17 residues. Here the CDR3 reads CASSVSGLAGGAYEQYF. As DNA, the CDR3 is TGTGCCAGCAGCGTTAGCGGGCTAGCGGGGGGGGCCTACGAGCAGTACTTC.

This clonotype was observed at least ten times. CDR3 nucleotides: TGTGCCAGCAGCGATCGAGCGGGGACTGTCGACGAGCAGTACTTC. This codes for CASSDRAGTVDEQYF. The chain employs TRBV2 and TRBJ2-7, with 7 nucleotides matching TRBD2. Germline assignment: CDR1 SNHLY and CDR2 FYNNEI. The CDR3 has 15 residues. The junction had 13 bases not matched to a gene; V was cut back by 6 bases and J by 5 bases.

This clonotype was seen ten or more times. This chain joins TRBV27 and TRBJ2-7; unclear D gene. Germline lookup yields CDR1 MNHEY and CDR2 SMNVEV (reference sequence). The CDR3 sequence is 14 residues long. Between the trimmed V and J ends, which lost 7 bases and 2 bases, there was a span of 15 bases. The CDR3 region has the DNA TGTGCCAGCACACAACTCGGAGCTACCTACGAGCAGTACTTC. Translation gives CASTQLGATYEQYF.

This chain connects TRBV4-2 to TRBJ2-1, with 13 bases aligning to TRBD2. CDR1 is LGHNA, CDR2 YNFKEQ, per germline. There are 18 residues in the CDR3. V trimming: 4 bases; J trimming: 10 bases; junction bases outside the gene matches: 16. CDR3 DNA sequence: TGTGCCAGCAGCCCTGGGACGCCGGGACTAGCGGGGCCTCGGGAGCAGTTCTTC. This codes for CASSPGTPGLAGPREQFF.

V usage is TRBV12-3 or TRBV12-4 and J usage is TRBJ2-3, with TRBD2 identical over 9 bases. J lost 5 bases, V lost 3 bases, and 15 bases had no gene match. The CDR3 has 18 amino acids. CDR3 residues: CASSFFMGGRAWIDTQYF. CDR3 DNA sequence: TGTGCCAGCAGTTTTTTTATGGGCGGGAGGGCCTGGATAGATACGCAGTATTTT.

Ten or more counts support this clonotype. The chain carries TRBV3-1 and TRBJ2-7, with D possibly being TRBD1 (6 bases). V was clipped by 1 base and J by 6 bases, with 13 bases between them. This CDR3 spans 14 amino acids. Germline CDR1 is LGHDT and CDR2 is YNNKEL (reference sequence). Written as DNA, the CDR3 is TGTGCCAGCAGCCAAGGGACAGTCAAGGCCGAGCAGTACTTC. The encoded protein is CASSQGTVKAEQYF.

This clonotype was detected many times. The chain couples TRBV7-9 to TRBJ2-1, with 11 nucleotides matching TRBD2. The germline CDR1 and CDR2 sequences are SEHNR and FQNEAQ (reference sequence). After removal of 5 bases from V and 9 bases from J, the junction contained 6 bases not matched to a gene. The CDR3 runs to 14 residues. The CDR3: CASSPSGGRGEQFF. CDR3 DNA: TGTGCCAGCAGCCCTAGCGGGGGGCGGGGTGAGCAGTTCTTC.

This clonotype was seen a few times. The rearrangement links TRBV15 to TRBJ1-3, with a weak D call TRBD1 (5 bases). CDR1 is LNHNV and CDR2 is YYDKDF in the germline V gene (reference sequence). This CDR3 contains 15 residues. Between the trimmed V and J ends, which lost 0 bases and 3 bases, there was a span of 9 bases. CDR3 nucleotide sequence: TGTGCCACCAGCAGAGATCGGGGGGTTGGAAACACCATATATTTT. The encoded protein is CATSRDRGVGNTIYF.

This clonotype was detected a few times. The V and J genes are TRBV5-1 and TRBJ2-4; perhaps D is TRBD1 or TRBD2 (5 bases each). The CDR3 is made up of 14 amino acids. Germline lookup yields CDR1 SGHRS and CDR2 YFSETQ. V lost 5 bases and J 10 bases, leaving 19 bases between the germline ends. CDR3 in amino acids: CASRGTTTSFIQYF. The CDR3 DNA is TGCGCCAGCAGAGGGACGACTACCAGTTTTATTCAGTACTTC.

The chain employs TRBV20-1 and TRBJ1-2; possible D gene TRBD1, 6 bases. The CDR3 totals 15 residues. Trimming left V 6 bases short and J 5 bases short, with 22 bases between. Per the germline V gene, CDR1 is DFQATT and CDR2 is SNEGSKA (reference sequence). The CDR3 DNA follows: TGCAGTGCGTGGAAACAGGGATCCGACTCTTATGGCTACACCTTC. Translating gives CSAWKQGSDSYGYTF.

The CDR3, as DNA: TGTGCCAGCAGCAACAGGGGGAATTCGGGCTACACCTTC. Translation: CASSNRGNSGYTF. The rearrangement joins TRBV27 to TRBJ1-2, with 8 bases lining up with TRBD1. The germline V gene encodes CDR1 MNHEY and CDR2 SMNVEV (reference sequence). The V segment lost 6 bases and the J segment 8 bases; nucleotides outside the gene matches: 8. CDR3 length: 13 amino acids.

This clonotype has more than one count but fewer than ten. The CDR3 loop reads CASSAHRDRGRARETQYF. The CDR3 DNA reads TGTGCCAGCAGCGCCCACCGGGACAGGGGAAGGGCGAGGGAGACCCAGTACTTC. This chain connects TRBV2 to TRBJ2-5; 10 bases agree with TRBD1. The CDR3 contains 18 residues. Germline values: CDR1 SNHLY, CDR2 FYNNEI. J gave up 5 bases and V 6 bases, and 18 bases lay outside the gene matches. Full variable domain (outside the CDR3, taken from reference TRBV2 and TRBJ2-5): EPEVTQTPSHQVTQMGQEVILRCVPISNHLYFYWYRQILGQKVEFLVSFYNNEISEKSEIFDDQFSVERPDGSNFTLKIRSTKLEDSAMYFCASSAHRDRGRARETQYFGPGTRLLVL.

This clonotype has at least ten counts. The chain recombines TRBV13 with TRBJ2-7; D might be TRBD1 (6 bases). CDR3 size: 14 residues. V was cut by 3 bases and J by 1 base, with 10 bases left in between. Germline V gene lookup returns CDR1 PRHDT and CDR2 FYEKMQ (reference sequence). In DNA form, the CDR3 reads TGTGCCAGCAGCTTTATAGACAGGTCCTACGAGCAGTACTTC. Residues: CASSFIDRSYEQYF.

CDR3 residues: CASSIKLGTGELFF. CDR3 nucleotides: TGTGCCAGTAGTATCAAGTTAGGCACCGGGGAGCTGTTTTTT. V and J are TRBV19 and TRBJ2-2; unclear D gene. This CDR3 region has 14 residues. Per germline, CDR1 LNHDA and CDR2 SQIVND (reference sequence). With 3 bases removed from V and 4 bases from J, the gap between germline ends came to 9 bases. Using reference TRBV19 and TRBJ2-2 for the parts outside the CDR3, the full variable domain is DGGITQSPKYLFRKEGQNVTLSCEQNLNHDAMYWYRQDPGQGLRLIYYSQIVNDFQKGDIAEGYSVSREKKESFPLTVTSAQKNPTAFYLCASSIKLGTGELFFGEGSRLTVL.

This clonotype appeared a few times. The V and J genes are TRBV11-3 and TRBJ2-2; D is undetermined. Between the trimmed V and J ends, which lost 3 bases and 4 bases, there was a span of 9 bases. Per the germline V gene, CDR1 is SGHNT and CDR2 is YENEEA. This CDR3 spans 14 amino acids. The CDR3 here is CASSFNAVTGELFF. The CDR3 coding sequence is TGTGCCAGCAGCTTTAATGCCGTCACCGGGGAGCTGTTTTTT.

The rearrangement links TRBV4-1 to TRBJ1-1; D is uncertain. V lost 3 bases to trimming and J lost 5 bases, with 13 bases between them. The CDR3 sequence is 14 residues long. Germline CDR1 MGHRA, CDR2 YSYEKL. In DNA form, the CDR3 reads TGCGCCAGCAGCCAGAGAAATTGGGAAACTGAAGCTTTCTTT. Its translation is CASSQRNWETEAFF.

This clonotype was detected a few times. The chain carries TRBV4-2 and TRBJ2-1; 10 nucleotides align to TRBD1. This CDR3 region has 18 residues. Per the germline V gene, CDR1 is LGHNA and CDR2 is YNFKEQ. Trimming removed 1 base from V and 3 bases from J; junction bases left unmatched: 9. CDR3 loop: CASSQGAHRDRGYNEQFF. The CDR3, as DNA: TGTGCCAGCAGCCAAGGAGCCCACCGGGACAGGGGCTACAATGAGCAGTTCTTC.

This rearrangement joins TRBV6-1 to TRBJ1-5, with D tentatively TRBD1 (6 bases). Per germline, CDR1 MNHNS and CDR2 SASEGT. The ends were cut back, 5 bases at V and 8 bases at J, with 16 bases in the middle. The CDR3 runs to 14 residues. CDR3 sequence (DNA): TGTGCCAGCAGTACAGGGCTGGGTAATAAGCCCCAGCATTTT. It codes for CASSTGLGNKPQHF.

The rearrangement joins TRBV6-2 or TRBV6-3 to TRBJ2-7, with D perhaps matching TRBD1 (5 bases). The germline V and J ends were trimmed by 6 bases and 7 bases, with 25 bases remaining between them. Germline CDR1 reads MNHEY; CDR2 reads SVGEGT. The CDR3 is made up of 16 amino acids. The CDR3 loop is CASSTPGRVKRREQYF. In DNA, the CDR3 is TGTGCCAGCAGCACTCCTGGCAGGGTCAAACGTCGGGAGCAGTACTTC.

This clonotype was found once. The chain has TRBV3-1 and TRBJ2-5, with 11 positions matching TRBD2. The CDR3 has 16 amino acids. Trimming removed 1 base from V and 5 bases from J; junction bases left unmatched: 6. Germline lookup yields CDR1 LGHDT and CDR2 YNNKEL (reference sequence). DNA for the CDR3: TGTGCCAGCAGCCAAGTAGCGGGGGGGCCGTGGGAGACCCAGTACTTC. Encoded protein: CASSQVAGGPWETQYF.

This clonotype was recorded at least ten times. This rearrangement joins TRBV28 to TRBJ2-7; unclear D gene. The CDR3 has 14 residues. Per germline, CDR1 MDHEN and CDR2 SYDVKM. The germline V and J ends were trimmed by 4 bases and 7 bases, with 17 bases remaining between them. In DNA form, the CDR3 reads TGTGCCAGCAGTTCGGCTCCCGTCTTCTGGGAGCAGTACTTC. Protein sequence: CASSSAPVFWEQYF.

The CDR3 nucleotides are TGTGCCAGCAGCCTGGGGACTAGCGGGAGGAGAGATACGCAGTATTTT. Residues: CASSLGTSGRRDTQYF. The chain has TRBV11-2 and TRBJ2-3; 15 bases fit TRBD2. Trimming took 5 bases from V and 5 from J; bases not matched to a gene: 5. This CDR3 is built from 16 residues. Germline values: CDR1 SGHAT, CDR2 FQNNGV.

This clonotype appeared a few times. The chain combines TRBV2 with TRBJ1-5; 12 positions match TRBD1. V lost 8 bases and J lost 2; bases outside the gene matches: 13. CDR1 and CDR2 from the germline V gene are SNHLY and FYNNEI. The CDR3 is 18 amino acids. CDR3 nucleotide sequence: TGTGCCAGCCGGGCCGGGACAGGGGGCTTCCTAGGCAATCAGCCCCAGCATTTT. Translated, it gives CASRAGTGGFLGNQPQHF.